Sequencing of this T cell receptor beta chain was carried out in a study of blood T cells in healthy people across ages. The study's findings and limits: TCR beta diversity per million T cells fell roughly linearly with age.

CDR3 length: 13 amino acids. The V gene end was trimmed by 5 bases and the J gene end by 7 bases; junction bases not matched to a gene: 3. Germline V gene data show CDR1 as SQVTM and CDR2 as ANQGSEA. The sample holds many counts of this clonotype. The antigen is not known. The study drew donors from healthy Caucasian individuals in Russia aged roughly 6 to 90. There were at least 6 micrograms of total RNA extracted from every sample. Sample-barcoded 5' priming and a J-beta primer mix drove a second PCR of about 6 to 12 cycles. TCRdb re-called the 5' RACE reads with MiXCR, one entry per CDR3 protein. Among 890,000 or so distinct CDR3 sequences listed, approximately 59% were seen once.

The TCR was taken from a man aged 25 to 45 in good health. Sequencing was carried out using blood. The chain employs TRBV29-1 and TRBJ1-4; TRBD1 matches 11 bases. CDR3 protein: CSVRDRGSEKLFF. The CDR3 DNA reads as TGCAGCGTTCGGGACAGGGGGAGTGAAAAACTGTTTTTT.